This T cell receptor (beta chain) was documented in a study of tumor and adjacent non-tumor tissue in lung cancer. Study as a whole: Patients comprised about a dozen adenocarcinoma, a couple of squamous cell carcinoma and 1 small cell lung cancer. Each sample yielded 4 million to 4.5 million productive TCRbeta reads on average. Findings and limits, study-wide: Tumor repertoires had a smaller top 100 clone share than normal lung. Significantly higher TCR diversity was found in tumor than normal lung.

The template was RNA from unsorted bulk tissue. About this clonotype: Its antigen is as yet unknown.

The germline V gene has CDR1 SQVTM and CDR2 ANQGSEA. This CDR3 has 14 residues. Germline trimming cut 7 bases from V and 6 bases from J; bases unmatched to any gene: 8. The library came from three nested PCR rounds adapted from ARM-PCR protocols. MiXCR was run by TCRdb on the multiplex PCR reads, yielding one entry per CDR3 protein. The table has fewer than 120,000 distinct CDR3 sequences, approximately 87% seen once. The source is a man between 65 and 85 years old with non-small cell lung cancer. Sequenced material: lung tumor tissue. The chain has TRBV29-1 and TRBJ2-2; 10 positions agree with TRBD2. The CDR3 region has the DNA TGCAGCGCTGGCGTAGCGGGAGGCGCCGGGGAGCTGTTTTTT. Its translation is CSAGVAGGAGELFF.